This record covers a single T cell receptor beta chain. The sample belongs to a study of T cell changes during pregnancy in multiple sclerosis. The V segment lost 2 bases and the J segment 2 bases; nucleotides outside the gene matches: 4. CDR3 size: 16 residues. Germline CDR1 is SNHLY and CDR2 is FYNNEI. Using immunoSEQ multiplex PCR, the repertoire was profiled, and TCRdb retains in-frame clones only, with some absent. This sample has about 39,000 clones, with about 94% found just once. The sequence was obtained from a female donor with multiple sclerosis, enrolled in a pregnancy study. The rearrangement links TRBV2 to TRBJ2-2; 8 bases align to TRBD2. Sequenced here: CD4+ T cells from peripheral blood mononuclear cells, sampled after pregnancy. CDR3 amino acids: CASSERAGANTGELFF. CDR3 in DNA: TGTGCCAGCAGTGAAAGAGCGGGGGCCAACACCGGGGAGCTGTTTTTT.